This paragraph covers one T cell receptor (beta chain) sequence. What it recognizes is unknown. The sample belongs to a study of regulatory T cells in long-lasting Graves disease. Study summary: Persistence in Graves' disease required over 5 years of antithyroid drugs plus positive TSH receptor antibodies. The study's findings and limits: Small numbers of samples may have cut accuracy. The study examined only peripheral blood, not thyroid tissue.

Combining iRepertoire HTBI primers with Arm-PCR of CDR3 regions, the authors built TCR beta libraries. MiXCR, applied by TCRdb to the multiplex PCR reads, yields one record per CDR3 protein. The sample has some 370,000 distinct CDR3 sequences, around 21% seen once. Time point in this sample: persistent/refractory GD, antithyroid drugs over 5 years with positive TRAb. PBMC RNA served as the TCR library source. Blood from the periphery, approximately 9 milliliters in all, was drawn into EDTA tubes. The sequence derives from a female donor with Graves disease. Sequencing was performed on peripheral blood mononuclear cells (PBMCs), taken when the disease was refractory, from a patient treated with antithyroid drugs.

The CDR3 DNA is TGTGCCAGCAGCCTTAGGGGGCTGAGCTCCTACGAGCAGTACTTC. Translating gives CASSLRGLSSYEQYF. The rearrangement uses TRBV7-2 and TRBJ2-7, with TRBD1 identical over 7 bases. The CDR3 runs 15 residues. CDR1 and CDR2 from the germline V gene are SGHTA and FQGNSA. Trimming took 5 bases from V and 0 from J; bases not matched to a gene: 7.